Below are 14 T cell receptor beta chains sequenced from a single sample in a study of shared clonotypes between healthy human individuals. Profiled with immunoSEQ multiplex PCR; TCRdb holds only in-frame clones, not every one. The table lists roughly 2,300,000 clones, just under 95% of them singletons, with about 0.36% in the top ten. Sequencing was carried out using naive CD4+ T cells from PBMCs. Subset of the sample: CD45RA+ positively selected. These receptors all come from a man aged 18 to 30 in good health. Some clones in this sample may be carry-over from other donors' samples.

This chain joins TRBV5-1 and TRBJ2-2, with 7 bases matching TRBD1. CDR1 is SGHRS and CDR2 is YFSETQ in the germline V gene. V trimming: 4 bases; J trimming: 4 bases; junction bases outside the gene matches: 10. The CDR3 is made up of 16 amino acids. In nucleotides, the CDR3 is TGCGCCAGCAGCCCAAGACAGGGCACCTCCACCGGGGAGCTGTTTTTT. The encoded protein is CASSPRQGTSTGELFF.

Regarding this clone: The sample has other DNA sequences that encode this CDR3 too. The gene calls are TRBV5-4 and TRBJ2-2; D possibly matches TRBD1 or TRBD2 (5 bases each). The CDR3 is made up of 15 amino acids. Looked up from germline, CDR1 is SGHNT and CDR2 is YYREEE (reference sequence). The V end was cut by 0 bases, the J end by 4 bases, with 10 bases between. CDR3 in amino acids: CASSLAGTGTGELFF. For the CDR3, the DNA is TGTGCCAGCAGCTTGGCCGGGACGGGCACCGGGGAGCTGTTTTTT.

V usage is TRBV7-9 and J usage is TRBJ2-7, with 7 bases identical to TRBD1. This CDR3 is 15 amino acids long. CDR1 and CDR2 (germline): SEHNR, FQNEAQ (reference sequence). V trimming: 5 bases; J trimming: 2 bases; junction bases outside the gene matches: 9. This CDR3 is CASSSDRDSAYEQYF. CDR3 DNA sequence: TGTGCCAGCAGCAGTGACCGGGACAGCGCCTACGAGCAGTACTTC.

The V and J genes are TRBV30 and TRBJ2-6; D gene uncertain. This CDR3 region has 12 residues. The V gene's germline CDR1 is GTSNPN and CDR2 SVGIG (reference sequence). V dropped 7 bases and J dropped 2 bases, with 6 bases sitting between them. The CDR3 sequence is CASPTGANVLTF. The CDR3 DNA is TGTGCCTCCCCCACTGGGGCCAACGTCCTGACTTTC.

The chain joins TRBV19 to TRBJ1-2, with unresolved D. Germline CDR1 LNHDA, CDR2 SQIVND (reference sequence). V was clipped by 2 bases and J by 4 bases, with 11 bases between them. The length of the CDR3 is 14 residues. CDR3 sequence (DNA): TGTGCCAGTAGTATACCGGGCTGGGGCTATGGCTACACCTTC. Translated: CASSIPGWGYGYTF. Variable domain in full (rest from reference TRBV19 and TRBJ1-2): DGGITQSPKYLFRKEGQNVTLSCEQNLNHDAMYWYRQDPGQGLRLIYYSQIVNDFQKGDIAEGYSVSREKKESFPLTVTSAQKNPTAFYLCASSIPGWGYGYTFGSGTRLTVV.

The chain is built from TRBV6-1 and TRBJ2-1; a possible D gene is TRBD1 (6 bases). This CDR3 is 19 amino acids long. V dropped 4 bases and J dropped 5 bases, with 27 bases sitting between them. Germline V CDR1 and CDR2: MNHNS, SASEGT. CDR3 sequence: CASSALPSPGPGANNEQFF. The CDR3 DNA sequence: TGTGCCAGCAGTGCCCTCCCATCTCCGGGGCCAGGGGCGAACAATGAGCAGTTCTTC.

The chain has TRBV12-5 and TRBJ2-1; possible D gene TRBD2, 6 bases. Trimming took 2 bases from V and 8 from J, leaving 19 bases between them. This CDR3 spans 16 amino acids. Germline V gives CDR1 LGHNT, CDR2 FRNRAP. CDR3 loop: CASGLHPSGVPDEQFF. The CDR3 nucleotides are TGTGCTAGTGGTTTGCATCCCTCGGGAGTCCCCGATGAGCAGTTCTTC.

A remark on this clone: The same CDR3 also results from other DNA sequences found in this sample. The J gene is TRBJ2-1, the V gene TRBV14, with 9 positions matching TRBD2. From germline, CDR1 is SGHDN and CDR2 FVKESK. The CDR3 loop spans 15 amino acids. The junction had 0 bases not matched to a gene; V was cut back by 2 bases and J by 1 base. The CDR3 sequence: CASSQLAGSYNEQFF. In nucleotides, the CDR3 is TGTGCCAGCAGCCAACTAGCGGGATCCTACAATGAGCAGTTCTTC. The entire variable domain, with the rest obtained from reference TRBV14 and TRBJ2-1, is as follows: EAGVTQFPSHSVIEKGQTVTLRCDPISGHDNLYWYRRVMGKEIKFLLHFVKESKQDESGMPNNRFLAERTGGTYSTLKVQPAELEDSGVYFCASSQLAGSYNEQFFGPGTRLTVL.

This clone occurred once. In the same sample, other DNA sequences code for this CDR3. The chain uses TRBV2 and TRBJ1-5, with D perhaps matching TRBD1 (5 bases). Trimming cost V 3 bases and J 0 bases, with 9 bases left between them. The CDR3 consists of 15 residues. Germline loops: CDR1 SNHLY, CDR2 FYNNEI. DNA for the CDR3: TGTGCCAGCAGTGAGGGGCAGAATAGCAATCAGCCCCAGCATTTT. This codes for CASSEGQNSNQPQHF.

V and J are TRBV5-1 and TRBJ1-4; weak D call: TRBD1 (5 bases). The V end was cut by 4 bases, the J end by 0 bases, with 16 bases between. Germline V CDR1 and CDR2: SGHRS, YFSETQ. The CDR3 has 17 amino acids. The CDR3 nucleotides are TGCGCCAGCAGCAGGGGCGGTAAAGGGGCAACTAATGAAAAACTGTTTTTT. Translated, it gives CASSRGGKGATNEKLFF.

The chain couples TRBV7-2 to TRBJ2-1; TRBD2 agrees at 12 bases. This CDR3 region has 15 residues. Germline lookup yields CDR1 SGHTA and CDR2 FQGNSA. V trimming: 5 bases; J trimming: 8 bases; junction bases outside the gene matches: 7. This CDR3 is CASSAGLAGTDEQFF. CDR3 nucleotide sequence: TGTGCCAGCAGCGCCGGACTAGCGGGAACCGATGAGCAGTTCTTC.

The rearrangement joins TRBV19 to TRBJ2-7, with 15 bases that match TRBD2. Losses at the gene ends were 6 bases for V and 0 bases for J; bases not matched to a gene: 12. CDR3 size: 19 residues. CDR1 is LNHDA and CDR2 is SQIVND in the germline V gene (reference sequence). In DNA, the CDR3 is TGTGCCAGTAGACCCACCGGGACTAGCGGGAGGACGAGCTCCTACGAGCAGTACTTC. This codes for CASRPTGTSGRTSSYEQYF.

The V and J genes are TRBV18 and TRBJ2-3; 9 nucleotides match TRBD1. Germline CDR1 is KGHSH and CDR2 is LQKENI. The CDR3 spans 18 residues. With V trimmed by 0 bases and J by 5 bases, 12 bases remained unmatched. CDR3 protein: CASSPPRDRDPQGDTQYF. The CDR3, as DNA: TGTGCCAGCTCACCACCCCGGGACAGGGATCCTCAAGGAGATACGCAGTATTTT. Full variable domain (missing parts from reference TRBV18 and TRBJ2-3): NAGVMQNPRHLVRRRGQEARLRCSPMKGHSHVYWYRQLPEEGLKFMVYLQKENIIDESGMPKERFSAEFPKEGPSILRIQQVVRGDSAAYFCASSPPRDRDPQGDTQYFGPGTRLTVL.

The rearrangement links TRBV4-1 to TRBJ1-1; D uncertain. The germline V gene encodes CDR1 MGHRA and CDR2 YSYEKL. V lost 0 bases, J lost 4 bases, and 12 bases lay in between. The CDR3 spans 15 residues. The CDR3 loop is CASSQDWPGGTEAFF. The CDR3, as DNA: TGCGCCAGCAGCCAAGATTGGCCGGGAGGCACTGAAGCTTTCTTT.